One sample yielded the 11 T cell receptor beta chains listed below, sequenced in a study of vaccination effects on CD4 cells after COVID-19. Data came from immunoSEQ multiplex PCR; TCRdb stores just in-frame clones and leaves some out. The profile shows more than 35,000 clones, approximately 84% of them singletons. No antigen has been assigned to these receptors. ViraFEST assay sequencing came after antigen-specific CD4+ T cells were expanded with viral peptide pools. Researchers isolated CD4+ T cells once approximately ten days of culture had elapsed. Either the BNT162b2 or mRNA-1273 vaccine was given to participants in two doses. The input for sequencing was CD4+ T cells from PBMCs cultured with HCoV-NL63 spike peptides, taken after COVID-19 vaccination. Receptors were obtained from a human donor who received a COVID-19 vaccine. Some clones in this sample may be carry-over from other donors' samples.

The rearrangement uses TRBV18 and TRBJ2-5, with a possible D match to TRBD2 (5 bases). Germline V gives CDR1 KGHSH, CDR2 LQKENI. The CDR3 covers 15 residues. V was clipped by 3 bases and J by 2 bases, with 13 bases between them. CDR3 region: CASSPGKKDQETQYF. The DNA for the CDR3 is TGTGCCAGCTCACCCGGGAAGAAAGATCAAGAGACCCAGTACTTC.

This CDR3 is CASSQVHGAGLGTQYF. CDR3 DNA: TGCGCCAGCAGCCAAGTCCACGGAGCGGGATTGGGTACGCAGTATTTT. J is TRBJ2-3 and V is TRBV4-1, with 7 bases fitting TRBD2. The CDR3 is made up of 16 amino acids. The germline CDR1 and CDR2 sequences are MGHRA and YSYEKL. With V trimmed by 1 base and J by 8 bases, 12 bases remained unmatched.

The chain combines TRBV18 with TRBJ2-5; a weak D match, TRBD1 (5 bases). There are 15 residues in the CDR3. V was clipped by 6 bases and J by 1 base, with 15 bases between them. Germline values: CDR1 KGHSH, CDR2 LQKENI. CDR3: CASSPAQTAQETQYF. CDR3 nucleotides: TGTGCCAGCTCTCCCGCTCAGACAGCCCAAGAGACCCAGTACTTC.

This CDR3 reads CASTRGPGANVLTF. Here the CDR3 DNA reads TGTGCCAGTACAAGGGGGCCTGGGGCCAACGTCCTGACTTTC. The chain carries TRBV6-5 and TRBJ2-6, with TRBD1 identical over 7 bases. V lost 9 bases and J lost 2; bases outside the gene matches: 4. CDR1 is MNHEY and CDR2 is SVGAGI in the germline V gene. CDR3 size: 14 residues.

The chain has TRBV5-4 and TRBJ2-5; TRBD2 agrees at 12 bases. The CDR3 is 15 amino acids. Germline lookup yields CDR1 SGHNT and CDR2 YYREEE (reference sequence). Germline trimming cut 4 bases from V and 2 bases from J; bases unmatched to any gene: 3. The CDR3 here is CASSPTSGGQETQYF. CDR3 DNA: TGTGCCAGCAGCCCGACTAGCGGGGGACAAGAGACCCAGTACTTC.

This clone was detected a few times. CDR3 DNA sequence: TGCGCCAGCAGCCGGGTCGGCGGCGCCGGGGAGCTGTTTTTT. Protein product: CASSRVGGAGELFF. The chain couples TRBV4-3 to TRBJ2-2; unclear D gene. There are 14 residues in the CDR3. The V gene lost 4 bases and the J gene lost 6 bases, with 12 bases spanning the gap. Germline CDR1 is LGHNA and CDR2 is YSLEER.

The V call is TRBV27, the J call TRBJ2-3, with 8 bases lining up with TRBD1. Trimming removed 0 bases from V and 5 bases from J; junction bases left unmatched: 7. The CDR3 runs to 16 residues. Looked up from germline, CDR1 is MNHEY and CDR2 is SMNVEV (reference sequence). This CDR3 reads CASSLSARGPGDTQYF. DNA of the CDR3: TGTGCCAGCAGTTTATCCGCCAGGGGGCCAGGAGATACGCAGTATTTT.

The J gene is TRBJ2-1, the V gene TRBV5-1; the D gene is possibly TRBD2 (5 bases). Germline loops: CDR1 SGHRS, CDR2 YFSETQ. The CDR3 totals 13 residues. Trimming left V 2 bases short and J 9 bases short, with 12 bases between. The CDR3 reads CASSFDLAGEQFF. The DNA of the CDR3 is TGCGCCAGCAGCTTTGACCTAGCCGGTGAGCAGTTCTTC.

This clone was picked up a small number of times. This rearrangement joins TRBV5-1 to TRBJ2-5; 8 nucleotides agree with TRBD1. Germline trimming cut 6 bases from V and 4 bases from J; bases unmatched to any gene: 8. The CDR3 is 14 residues long. CDR1 and CDR2 (germline): SGHRS, YFSETQ. CDR3 sequence reads: CASTTPGGAETQYF. CDR3 coding DNA: TGCGCCAGCACTACCCCAGGGGGCGCAGAGACCCAGTACTTC.

This clone was observed once. The rearrangement links TRBV19 to TRBJ2-3; no definite D call. Germline loops: CDR1 LNHDA, CDR2 SQIVND (reference sequence). The ends were cut back, 6 bases at V and 2 bases at J, with 6 bases in the middle. The length of the CDR3 is 12 residues. The CDR3 here is CASSPSTDTQYF. CDR3 bases: TGTGCCAGTAGCCCCTCCACAGATACGCAGTATTTT. The full variable domain, rest sourced from reference TRBV19 and TRBJ2-3, is DGGITQSPKYLFRKEGQNVTLSCEQNLNHDAMYWYRQDPGQGLRLIYYSQIVNDFQKGDIAEGYSVSREKKESFPLTVTSAQKNPTAFYLCASSPSTDTQYFGPGTRLTVL.

This sequence joins TRBV6-5 and TRBJ2-3; 10 nucleotides line up with TRBD2. The ends lost 7 bases at V and 5 bases at J; junction bases unmatched: 6. The CDR3 loop spans 14 amino acids. Per germline, CDR1 MNHEY and CDR2 SVGAGI. The CDR3 loop is CASKESGGVDTQYF. CDR3 sequence (DNA): TGTGCCAGCAAGGAGAGCGGGGGGGTAGATACGCAGTATTTT.